The rows below give T cell receptor beta chains drawn from one sample of a study of shared clonotypes between healthy human individuals. Produced via immunoSEQ multiplex PCR; TCRdb's table is partial and in-frame only. The table includes around 1.9 million clones, approximately 92% detected once. Sequenced input: naive CD8+ T cells from PBMCs. Receptor source: a man aged 18 to 35 in good health. Some clones in this sample may be carry-over from other donors' samples. CDR3s include the opening cysteine and the closing phenylalanine or tryptophan. The D gene is left open where the match is weak. A row's size may be missing; if present it is once, few, many or a size class.

j_call,d_call,clone_size,v_call,cdr3_aa,cdr3_nt
TRBJ2-2,TRBD2,once,TRBV7-6,CASSPGTILAGTTNTGELFF,TGTGCCAGCAGCCCCGGGACGATACTAGCGGGGACGACGAACACCGGGGAGCTGTTTTTT
TRBJ2-2,-,-,TRBV27,CASSLRIKNTGELFF,TGTGCCAGCAGTTTACGGATTAAGAACACCGGGGAGCTGTTTTTT
TRBJ2-7,TRBD1,-,TRBV4-3,CASSHRDSHDYEQYF,TGCGCCAGCAGCCACAGGGACAGTCATGACTACGAGCAGTACTTC
TRBJ1-1,-,-,TRBV7-2,CASSISPTEAFF,TGTGCCAGCAGTATCTCGCCCACTGAAGCTTTCTTT
TRBJ2-2,-,-,TRBV7-9,CASSGTDDSWTGELFF,TGTGCCAGCAGCGGAACGGACGACAGCTGGACCGGGGAGCTGTTTTTT
TRBJ2-3,TRBD2,-,TRBV5-1,CASSPTETSGITDTQYF,TGCGCCAGCAGCCCTACTGAGACTAGCGGGATAACAGATACGCAGTATTTT
TRBJ1-3,-,-,TRBV28,CASSMPREGEARNTIYF,TGTGCCAGCAGTATGCCAAGGGAGGGGGAGGCAAGAAACACCATATATTTT
TRBJ2-1,-,-,TRBV13,CASSLQSRNEQFF,TGTGCCAGCAGCTTACAGTCCCGCAATGAGCAGTTCTTC
TRBJ2-7,-,-,TRBV19,CASSLSPGVIYEQYF,TGTGCCAGTAGTCTCTCTCCAGGGGTGATTTACGAGCAGTACTTC
TRBJ2-1,-,-,TRBV5-8,CASSLEQGSFF,TGTGCCAGCAGCTTGGAGCAGGGTTCGTTCTTC
TRBJ2-1,TRBD2,-,TRBV4-3,CASSQETTAGESSYNEQFF,TGCGCCAGCAGCCAAGAGACGACGGCGGGAGAGAGCTCCTACAATGAGCAGTTCTTC